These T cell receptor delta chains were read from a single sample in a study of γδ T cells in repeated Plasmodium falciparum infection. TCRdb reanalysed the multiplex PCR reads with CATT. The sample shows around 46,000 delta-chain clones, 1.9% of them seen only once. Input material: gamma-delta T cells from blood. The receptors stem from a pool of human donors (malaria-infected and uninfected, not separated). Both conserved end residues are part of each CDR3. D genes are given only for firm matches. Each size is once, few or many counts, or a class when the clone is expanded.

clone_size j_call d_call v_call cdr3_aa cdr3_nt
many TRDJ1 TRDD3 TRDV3 CAFGGGTGTDKLIF TGTGCCTTTGGTGGGGGAACTGGTACCGATAAACTCATCTTT
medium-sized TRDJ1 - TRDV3 CAFAFPPNTDKLIF TGTGCCTTTGCCTTCCCCCCTAACACCGATAAACTCATCTTT
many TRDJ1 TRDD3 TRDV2 CACDALLGDTTEGTDKLIF TGTGCCTGTGACGCGCTACTGGGGGATACAACTGAGGGCACCGATAAACTCATCTTT
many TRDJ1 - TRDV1 CALGELSAFRFWLGVNTDKLIF TGTGCTCTTGGGGAACTCTCGGCCTTCCGGTTCTGGTTGGGTGTAAACACCGATAAACTCATCTTT
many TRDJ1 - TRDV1 CALGDLLPGGPYTDKLIF TGTGCTCTTGGGGATCTTCTTCCCGGGGGGCCTTACACCGATAAACTCATCTTT
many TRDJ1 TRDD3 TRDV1 CALGLRILRAWGIRLPGKLIF TGTGCTCTTGGATTAAGGATCCTACGGGCTTGGGGGATACGGTTACCCGGTAAACTCATCTTT
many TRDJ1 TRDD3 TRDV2 CACDSVLGPDRGPYTDKLIF TGTGCCTGTGACTCCGTACTGGGGCCCGACCGTGGTCCGTACACCGATAAACTCATCTTT
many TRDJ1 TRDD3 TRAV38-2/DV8 CAYRSGVLRRGIARKLIF TGTGCTTATAGGAGCGGAGTTTTACGCCGGGGGATCGCTCGTAAACTCATCTTT
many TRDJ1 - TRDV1 CALGELNYDRLYTDKLIF TGTGCTCTTGGGGAACTAAACTACGATCGGCTGTACACCGATAAACTCATCTTT
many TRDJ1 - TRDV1 CALGEIPVLYRGNTDKLIF TGTGCTCTTGGGGAAATTCCCGTCCTGTACCGTGGGAACACCGATAAACTCATCTTT
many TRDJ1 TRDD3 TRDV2 CACDTVGGSSGGYERYTDKLIF TGTGCCTGTGACACCGTCGGAGGATCATCTGGGGGATACGAGAGGTACACCGATAAACTCATCTTT
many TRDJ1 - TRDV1 CALGEYFEDTDKLIF TGTGCTCTTGGGGAATACTTCGAAGACACCGATAAACTCATCTTT
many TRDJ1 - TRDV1 CALGEPRFLEIFRTDKLIF TGTGCTCTTGGGGAACCGAGGTTCCTGGAAATCTTTCGCACCGATAAACTCATCTTT
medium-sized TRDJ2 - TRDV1 CALGARLRRAQLFF TGTGCTCTTGGGGCCCGACTCCGGAGAGCACAACTCTTCTTT
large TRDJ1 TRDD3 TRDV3 CAFQKAFLYWGTHLTDKLIF TGTGCCTTCCAGAAGGCCTTCCTGTACTGGGGGACTCACCTAACCGATAAACTCATCTTT
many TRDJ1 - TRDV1 CALGEPLLSVWTDKLIF TGTGCTCTTGGGGAACCCCTATTGAGCGTTTGGACCGATAAACTCATCTTT
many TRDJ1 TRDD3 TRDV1 CALGEPRERGDPDKLIF TGTGCTCTTGGGGAACCCCGGGAGAGGGGGGATCCCGATAAACTCATCTTT
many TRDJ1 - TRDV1 CALGEPKHFLQYWGHNKLIF TGTGCTCTTGGGGAACCCAAACACTTCCTACAGTACTGGGGCCACAATAAACTCATCTTT
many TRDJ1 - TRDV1 CALGEIFPLGAKPDKLIF TGTGCCCTTGGGGAAATATTCCCCTTGGGGGCTAAACCCGATAAACTCATCTTT
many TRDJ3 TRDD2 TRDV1 CALGERNAFLRVLDLHKTSSWDTRQMFF TGTGCTCTTGGGGAACGGAACGCCTTCCTACGGGTACTGGACCTACACAAAACCAGCTCCTGGGACACCCGACAGATGTTTTTC
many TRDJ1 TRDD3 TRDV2 CACDILGDLRYTDKLIF TGTGCCTGTGACATACTGGGGGACCTCCGGTACACCGATAAACTCATCTTT
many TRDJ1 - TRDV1 CALGELLGRETYWQYTDKLIF TGTGCTCTTGGGGAACTCTTGGGACGGGAAACGTACTGGCAGTACACCGATAAACTCATCTTT